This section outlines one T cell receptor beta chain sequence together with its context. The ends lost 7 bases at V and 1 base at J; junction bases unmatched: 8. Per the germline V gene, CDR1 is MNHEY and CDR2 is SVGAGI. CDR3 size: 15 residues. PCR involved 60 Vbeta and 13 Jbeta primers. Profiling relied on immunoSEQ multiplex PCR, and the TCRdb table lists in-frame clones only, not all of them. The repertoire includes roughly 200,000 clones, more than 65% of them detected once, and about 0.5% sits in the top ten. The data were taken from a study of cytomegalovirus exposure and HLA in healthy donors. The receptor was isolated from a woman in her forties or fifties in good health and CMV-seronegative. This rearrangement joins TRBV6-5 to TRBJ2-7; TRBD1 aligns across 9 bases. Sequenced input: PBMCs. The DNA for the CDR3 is TGTGCCAGCACCGCTGGGACAGGGAAATCCTACGAGCAGTACTTC. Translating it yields CASTAGTGKSYEQYF.